The 21 T cell receptor beta chains below come from one sample, sequenced in a study of cytomegalovirus exposure and HLA in healthy donors. Primers: 60 Vbeta forward and 13 Jbeta reverse. Profiled with immunoSEQ multiplex PCR; TCRdb holds only in-frame clones, not every one. This table holds about 190,000 clones, roughly 77% found once. Sequenced: PBMCs. The receptors were sampled from a woman younger than 45 in good health and CMV-seropositive.

This chain uses TRBV2 with TRBJ1-2; TRBD1 agrees at 10 bases. J was trimmed by 2 bases and V by 7 bases; bases with no gene match: 4. Germline V gene lookup returns CDR1 SNHLY and CDR2 FYNNEI. The CDR3 consists of 14 residues. Written as DNA, the CDR3 is TGTGCCAGCACCGGACAGGGGGGGAACTATGGCTACACCTTC. Translating gives CASTGQGGNYGYTF.

The rearrangement links TRBV6-1 to TRBJ2-2; D is undetermined. The CDR3 runs to 15 residues. Germline V CDR1 and CDR2: MNHNS, SASEGT. Trimming took off 6 bases at V and 6 bases at J, with 17 bases between the two ends. CDR3 residues: CASRVSGAEPGELFF. The CDR3 nucleotides read TGTGCCAGCAGGGTTTCAGGTGCAGAGCCCGGGGAGCTGTTTTTT.

This clone was detected only a few times. The rearrangement links TRBV15 to TRBJ2-7; no clear D gene. Germline values: CDR1 LNHNV, CDR2 YYDKDF (reference sequence). This CDR3 region has 14 residues. The V and J ends lost 1 base and 0 bases respectively, with 7 bases between them. CDR3 DNA: TGTGCCACCAGCAGAGGCGGCAGCTCCTACGAGCAGTACTTC. It encodes CATSRGGSSYEQYF.

The chain has TRBV29-1 and TRBJ1-2, with unresolved D. The ends were cut back, 3 bases at V and 0 bases at J, with 5 bases in the middle. The CDR3 length is 12 residues. Germline V lookup: CDR1 SQVTM, CDR2 ANQGSEA. CDR3: CSVEPANYGYTF. CDR3 bases: TGCAGCGTTGAGCCAGCTAACTATGGCTACACCTTC.

The chain couples TRBV7-8 to TRBJ2-7; the match to TRBD2 covers 10 bases. V lost 5 bases, J lost 2 bases, and 6 bases stayed unmatched. Germline CDR1 is SGHVS and CDR2 is FQNEAQ. This CDR3 contains 15 residues. Here the CDR3 reads CASSQLAGVTYEQYF. For the CDR3, the DNA is TGTGCCAGCAGCCAGCTAGCGGGAGTTACCTACGAGCAGTACTTC.

This chain links TRBV28 with TRBJ1-2; 10 positions match TRBD1. CDR1 is MDHEN and CDR2 is SYDVKM in the germline V gene. The CDR3 consists of 14 residues. V trimming: 6 bases; J trimming: 8 bases; junction bases outside the gene matches: 9. The CDR3 is CASRGTGAAGGYTF. In DNA form, the CDR3 reads TGTGCCAGCAGGGGGACAGGGGCAGCAGGGGGCTACACCTTC.

The chain joins TRBV6-6 to TRBJ2-2; 10 nucleotides line up with TRBD2. In germline, CDR1 is MNHNY, CDR2 SVGAGI (reference sequence). J lost 1 base, V lost 6 bases, and 2 bases had no gene match. There are 15 residues in the CDR3. The CDR3 sequence: CASSSSGRNTGELFF. The DNA of the CDR3 is TGTGCCAGCAGCTCTAGCGGGAGGAACACCGGGGAGCTGTTTTTT.

Only a few counts were recorded for this clone. The chain joins TRBV2 to TRBJ1-1; 7 nucleotides align to TRBD1. V shed 8 bases and J 3 bases; nucleotides not matched to a gene: 6. The CDR3 contains 13 residues. Germline CDR1 reads SNHLY; CDR2 reads FYNNEI. The CDR3 loop is CASWDSSHTEAFF. The CDR3 bases are TGTGCCAGCTGGGACAGTAGTCACACTGAAGCTTTCTTT.

The chain uses TRBV5-6 and TRBJ2-3; D unresolved. V was shortened by 2 bases and J by 7 bases, with 26 bases between the two germline ends. Germline CDR1 reads SGHDT; CDR2 reads YYEEEE. The length of the CDR3 is 18 residues. Written as DNA, the CDR3 is TGTGCCAGCAGCTTCGCCGCCGACCCCACTACCTCCGAAAATACGCAGTATTTT. This sequence encodes CASSFAADPTTSENTQYF.

This clone was seen only a few times. The sample contains more than one DNA sequence encoding this CDR3. The rearrangement uses TRBV10-1 and TRBJ2-2; TRBD1 matches at 8 bases. The trim removed 6 bases at V and 5 bases at J, leaving 2 bases unmatched. In germline, CDR1 is WNHNN, CDR2 SYGVQD (reference sequence). The CDR3 runs 13 residues. The CDR3 protein is CASSDRGTGELFF. The CDR3 DNA sequence: TGCGCCAGCAGCGACAGGGGAACCGGGGAGCTGTTTTTT.

The chain links TRBV6-1 to TRBJ2-7, with D maybe TRBD2 (6 bases). V gave up 6 bases and J gave up 1 base, with 16 bases separating them. CDR1 and CDR2 from the germline V gene are MNHNS and SASEGT. The CDR3 is made up of 15 amino acids. CDR3: CASRRGDTTSYEQYF. As DNA, the CDR3 is TGTGCCAGCAGGCGGGGCGACACTACTTCCTACGAGCAGTACTTC.

This clone was detected a few times. V is TRBV11-2 and J is TRBJ1-2, with D unresolved. The CDR3 has 15 amino acids. V lost 6 bases, J lost 6 bases, and 20 bases lay in between. From germline, CDR1 is SGHAT and CDR2 FQNNGV. The CDR3 DNA sequence: TGTGCCAGCAGGCAACTCGGAGGCCGATCTGATGGCTACACCTTC. Translation: CASRQLGGRSDGYTF. The variable domain in full, with the rest retrieved from reference TRBV11-2 and TRBJ1-2, is EAGVAQSPRYKIIEKRQSVAFWCNPISGHATLYWYQQILGQGPKLLIQFQNNGVVDDSQLPKDRFSAERLKGVDSTLKIQPAKLEDSAVYLCASRQLGGRSDGYTFGSGTRLTVV.

This clone showed up just a few times. The V gene is TRBV5-6, the J gene TRBJ2-3; D ambiguous. Trimming cost V 2 bases and J 6 bases, with 10 bases left between them. This CDR3 is 13 amino acids long. Germline loops: CDR1 SGHDT, CDR2 YYEEEE. In DNA form, the CDR3 reads TGTGCCAGCAGCTTAAGGCCCAGGGATACGCAGTATTTT. This encodes CASSLRPRDTQYF.

This clone was seen more than once but under ten times. The chain employs TRBV5-8 and TRBJ2-3, with 11 bases lining up with TRBD2. Germline trimming cut 4 bases from V and 9 bases from J; bases unmatched to any gene: 4. The CDR3 is 13 residues long. From germline, CDR1 is SGHTS and CDR2 YDEGEE. CDR3 residues: CASSAGLAVTQYF. The CDR3 DNA sequence: TGTGCCAGCAGCGCGGGACTAGCGGTGACGCAGTATTTT.

J is TRBJ2-5 and V is TRBV28; 9 positions match TRBD1. Trimming took 6 bases from V and 5 from J; bases not matched to a gene: 10. The CDR3 extends over 15 amino acids. Germline lookup yields CDR1 MDHEN and CDR2 SYDVKM. CDR3 bases: TGTGCCAGCAGCCAAGTGGAGGGGACAGGGGAGACCCAGTACTTC. Translation: CASSQVEGTGETQYF.

This clone came up a few times. The V and J genes are TRBV7-2 and TRBJ1-3, with TRBD1 identical over 7 bases. CDR1 and CDR2 (germline): SGHTA, FQGNSA. The CDR3 totals 14 residues. V was pared by 2 bases and J by 4 bases, with 2 bases of the junction left unmatched. CDR3 nucleotides: TGTGCCAGCAGCTTACAGGGGGGAGGAAACACCATATATTTT. Protein product: CASSLQGGGNTIYF.

The chain combines TRBV7-2 with TRBJ1-5; D unclear. Germline V gene sequence: CDR1 SGHTA, CDR2 FQGNSA. V was trimmed by 2 bases and J by 9 bases, leaving 14 bases between them. CDR3 length: 14 amino acids. In nucleotides, the CDR3 is TGTGCCAGCAGCTTATCTCGAGGCAACATGCCCCAGCATTTT. Its protein product is CASSLSRGNMPQHF.

The gene calls are TRBV6-4 and TRBJ2-1; TRBD2 agrees at 8 bases. V lost 6 bases to trimming and J lost 4 bases; unmatched junction nucleotides: 8. Germline V gene lookup returns CDR1 MRHNA and CDR2 SNTAGT. CDR3 size: 15 residues. The CDR3 here is CASSQTAGEYNEQFF. The CDR3, as DNA: TGTGCCAGCAGCCAAACAGCGGGAGAGTACAATGAGCAGTTCTTC.

A note on this clone: The sample has other DNA sequences that encode this CDR3 too. The V gene is TRBV29-1, the J gene TRBJ2-7; TRBD2 might be the D (5 bases). Trimming removed 3 bases at V and 0 bases at J, with 9 bases between. The CDR3 is 13 residues long. Germline lookup yields CDR1 SQVTM and CDR2 ANQGSEA. For the CDR3, the DNA is TGCAGCGTTGAGACGGGAAGCTCCTACGAGCAGTACTTC. This gives the protein CSVETGSSYEQYF.

The V gene is TRBV7-6, the J gene TRBJ2-5, with 7 bases matching TRBD2. J lost 3 bases, V lost 4 bases, and 8 bases had no gene match. Germline CDR1 SGHVS, CDR2 FNYEAQ. CDR3 length: 15 amino acids. The CDR3 reads CASSYRWAGEETQYF. CDR3 nucleotide sequence: TGTGCCAGCAGCTATCGGTGGGCGGGAGAAGAGACCCAGTACTTC.

This clone was seen only once. This sequence joins TRBV4-1 and TRBJ1-1, with D tentatively TRBD1 (6 bases). The CDR3 spans 17 residues. Trimming cost V 2 bases and J 0 bases, with 16 bases left between them. The germline gives CDR1 MGHRA, CDR2 YSYEKL. CDR3 in DNA: TGCGCCAGCAGCCAACTGAATAACGGACAGCTGAACACTGAAGCTTTCTTT. The encoded protein is CASSQLNNGQLNTEAFF.